This TCR beta chain was recovered during a study of T cell changes during pregnancy in multiple sclerosis. The CDR3 is 15 amino acids. With V trimmed by 4 bases and J by 6 bases, 9 bases remained unmatched. Germline V gene data show CDR1 as SGDLS and CDR2 as YYNGEE. Produced via immunoSEQ multiplex PCR; TCRdb's table is partial and in-frame only. Altogether 56,000 or so clones are present, roughly nine tenths being singletons, with the ten largest covering roughly 2%. The sample was peripheral blood, taken in the first trimester of pregnancy. The clonotype was recovered from a female donor in good health, enrolled as a control in a pregnancy study. The chain employs TRBV9 and TRBJ2-7; 11 bases are a match to TRBD1. The CDR3 sequence is CASSIGTGGVLEQYF. The CDR3 bases are TGTGCCAGCAGCATTGGGACAGGGGGTGTGCTCGAGCAGTACTTC.